The sequence of this T cell receptor (beta chain) was determined in a study of cytomegalovirus exposure and HLA in healthy donors. Study-wide background: The roughly 120 million unique TCR beta sequences, from roughly 170 million T cells, were found by an earlier analysis.

CDR1 is SGDLS and CDR2 is YYNGEE in the germline V gene. The CDR3 extends over 14 amino acids. Unmatched junction bases numbered 4, after V lost 2 bases and J lost 8 bases. For this clone: Its cognate antigen is unknown.

A multiplex PCR was run with 60 Vbeta primers and 13 Jbeta primers. Assay: immunoSEQ multiplex PCR; the TCRdb copy retains only in-frame clones and omits some. This sample's clone table lists about 200,000 clones. Study conclusions and caveats: Accurate HLA-A and HLA-B prediction from TCR beta sequences was reported for most subjects. Later work showed greater clonal expansion in HLA-associated TCR beta chains than in equally common others.

The sequencing input was PBMCs. This chain links TRBV9 with TRBJ1-3; 10 positions agree with TRBD1. This clonotype originated in a boy aged 10-17 years in good health and CMV-seronegative. The DNA of the CDR3 is TGTGCCAGCAGCGTTGGGACAGGGGTGGACACCATATATTTT. As protein: CASSVGTGVDTIYF.